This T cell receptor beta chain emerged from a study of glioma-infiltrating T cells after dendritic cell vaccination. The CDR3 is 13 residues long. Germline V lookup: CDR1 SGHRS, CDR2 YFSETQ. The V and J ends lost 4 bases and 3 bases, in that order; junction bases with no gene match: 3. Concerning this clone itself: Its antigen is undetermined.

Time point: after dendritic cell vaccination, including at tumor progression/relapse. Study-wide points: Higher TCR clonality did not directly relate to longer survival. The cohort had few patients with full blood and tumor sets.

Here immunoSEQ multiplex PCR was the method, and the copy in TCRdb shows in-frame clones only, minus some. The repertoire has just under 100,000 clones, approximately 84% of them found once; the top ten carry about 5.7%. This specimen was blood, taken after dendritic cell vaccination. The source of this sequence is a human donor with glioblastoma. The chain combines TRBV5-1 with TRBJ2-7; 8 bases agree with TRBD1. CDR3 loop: CASSKGQDYEQYF. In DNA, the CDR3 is TGCGCCAGCAGCAAGGGACAGGACTACGAGCAGTACTTC.